The 8 T cell receptor beta chains presented below share a single source sample, sequenced in a study of T-cell memory formation after mild COVID-19. One entry per CDR3 protein, called by TCRdb with MiXCR from the 5' RACE reads. Of roughly 300,000 distinct CDR3 sequences listed, about 16% were seen once; the top ten hold roughly 25%. The sample consisted of PBMCs or a T cell subset sorted from them (not recorded which). The receptors stem from a man between 18 and 35 years old who had mild COVID-19 (a few samples of this study predate the infection). Cell type and time point are not known.

This clonotype has ten or more counts. The chain recombines TRBV6-5 with TRBJ2-1, with 9 bases that match TRBD1. This CDR3 has 17 amino acids. Germline V lookup: CDR1 MNHEY, CDR2 SVGAGI. The V segment lost 5 bases and the J segment 8 bases; nucleotides outside the gene matches: 16. Written as DNA, the CDR3 is TGTGCCAGCAGTGGCGGCGCCGGGACAGGGTCTCCTCATGAGCAGTTCTTC. It encodes CASSGGAGTGSPHEQFF.

This clonotype was recorded a few times. DNA of the CDR3: TGCGCCAGCAGCCAAGATGGACTAGCGGGGAACACCGGGGAGCTGTTTTTT. The encoded protein is CASSQDGLAGNTGELFF. The V call is TRBV4-3, the J call TRBJ2-2; 11 bases are a match to TRBD2. V trimming: 0 bases; J trimming: 1 base; junction bases outside the gene matches: 1. The germline V gene has CDR1 LGHNA and CDR2 YSLEER. The CDR3 contains 17 residues.

This clonotype was recorded a few times. The rearrangement links TRBV28 to TRBJ2-3; 10 nucleotides agree with TRBD2. Germline V lookup: CDR1 MDHEN, CDR2 SYDVKM. V shed 2 bases and J 3 bases; nucleotides not matched to a gene: 5. The CDR3 length is 16 residues. In DNA, the CDR3 is TGTGCCAGCAGTTTAGGTCCTAGCGGGGGAACAGATACGCAGTATTTT. Amino acids: CASSLGPSGGTDTQYF.

Only a few counts were recorded for this clonotype. The chain employs TRBV12-5 and TRBJ2-4; the D is unclear. CDR1 LGHNT and CDR2 FRNRAP come from the germline V gene. V lost 6 bases, J lost 0 bases, and 12 bases lay in between. CDR3 length: 15 residues. The CDR3 region is CASGTADLAKNIQYF. CDR3 coding DNA: TGTGCTAGTGGGACCGCGGATCTAGCCAAAAACATTCAGTACTTC.

The chain employs TRBV2 and TRBJ2-3; 11 bases fit TRBD2. Germline V CDR1 and CDR2: SNHLY, FYNNEI. The CDR3 spans 15 residues. Trimming took 5 bases from V and 5 from J; bases not matched to a gene: 6. CDR3 DNA: TGTGCCAGCAGTTTTACTAGCGGGGGAGGAGATACGCAGTATTTT. Its translation is CASSFTSGGGDTQYF.

J is TRBJ2-2 and V is TRBV4-1; TRBD2 agrees at 7 bases. The CDR3 runs to 19 residues. Germline V gene lookup returns CDR1 MGHRA and CDR2 YSYEKL. The ends lost 1 base at V and 0 bases at J; junction bases unmatched: 11. The CDR3 nucleotides read TGCGCCAGCAGCCAAGCTCACAAGCGGGGAGCTGCGAACACCGGGGAGCTGTTTTTT. Its protein is CASSQAHKRGAANTGELFF.

The chain links TRBV27 to TRBJ2-3; no reliable D call. V was shortened by 3 bases and J by 6 bases, with 10 bases between the two germline ends. The germline V gene encodes CDR1 MNHEY and CDR2 SMNVEV (reference sequence). The CDR3 contains 13 residues. The CDR3 nucleotides read TGTGCCAGCAGTTTGAATAGGGCTGATACGCAGTATTTT. It specifies CASSLNRADTQYF.

The chain recombines TRBV6-2 or TRBV6-3 with TRBJ1-2; D unresolved. V lost 2 bases to trimming and J lost 4 bases, with 14 bases between them. The germline V gene encodes CDR1 MNHEY and CDR2 SVGEGT. CDR3 length: 15 residues. For the CDR3, the DNA is TGTGCCAGCAGTTACACCCGGGAGGCGATCTATGGCTACACCTTC. This translates into CASSYTREAIYGYTF.